This T cell receptor beta chain stems from a study of blood T cell repertoires in COVID-19. Some clones are missing from TCRdb's copy, which holds only in-frame ones; the method was immunoSEQ multiplex PCR. The sample holds about 64,000 clones, 65% to 90% seen once. Looked up from germline, CDR1 is SGHTA and CDR2 is FQGNSA. There are 14 residues in the CDR3. Trimming removed 5 bases at V and 0 bases at J, with 8 bases between. The V and J genes are TRBV7-2 and TRBJ1-5; D ambiguous. The TCR sequence derives from a man aged 35 to 55 with acute or convalescent COVID-19. The sample comprised peripheral blood. As DNA, the CDR3 is TGTGCCAGCAGCCCGAGTGGTAGCAATCAGCCCCAGCATTTT. Translating gives CASSPSGSNQPQHF.